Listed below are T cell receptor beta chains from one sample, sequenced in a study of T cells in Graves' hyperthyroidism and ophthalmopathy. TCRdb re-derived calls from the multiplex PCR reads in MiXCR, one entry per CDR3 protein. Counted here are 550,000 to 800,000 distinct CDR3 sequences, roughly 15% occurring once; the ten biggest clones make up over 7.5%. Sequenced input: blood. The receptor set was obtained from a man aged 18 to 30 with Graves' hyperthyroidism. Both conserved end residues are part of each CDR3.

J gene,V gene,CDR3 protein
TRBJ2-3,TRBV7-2,CASAWEGGDTQYF
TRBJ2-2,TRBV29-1,CSVYGTGNTGELFF
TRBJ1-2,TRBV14,CASSPREESGYTF
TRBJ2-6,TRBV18,CASSPQDGANVLTF
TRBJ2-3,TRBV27,CASSLFGAGARDTQYF
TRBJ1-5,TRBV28,CASRLQGRGPQPQHF
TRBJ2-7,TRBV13,CASSFGTGHYEQYF
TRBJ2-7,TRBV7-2,CASSGDRGGDEQYF
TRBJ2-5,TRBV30,CAWGKSGERAQYF
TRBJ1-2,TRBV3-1,CASQRGAGRNYGYTF
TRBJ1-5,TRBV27,CASSFEGPNQPQHF
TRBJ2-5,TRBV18,CASSPQGIQYF
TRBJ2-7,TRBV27,CASSWESSYEQYF
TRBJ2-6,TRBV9,CASSVGSVLTF
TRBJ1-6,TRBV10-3,CAISEGGNSPLHF
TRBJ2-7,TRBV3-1,CASSQGSKGEQYF
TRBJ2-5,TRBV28,CASSSGDVETQYF
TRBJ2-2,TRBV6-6,CASSYSGNGELFF
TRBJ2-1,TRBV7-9,CASSPAADYQYNEQFF
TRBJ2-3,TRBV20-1,CSARSGTRVTDTQYF
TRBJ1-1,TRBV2,CASCDRDAWGTEAFF
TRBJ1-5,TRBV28,CASTSTGAHQPQHF